This entry lists 3 T cell receptor beta chains sequenced from one sample in a study of T cell repertoires in cytomegalovirus infection. MiXCR was run by TCRdb on the reads, yielding one entry per CDR3 protein. Of around 260,000 distinct CDR3 sequences detected, approximately 8.3% appear once; the ten largest clones hold less than 15%. The sequencing input was PBMCs. These receptors were obtained from a human donor in good health (CMV status not recorded). Some clones in this sample may be carry-over from other donors' samples.

This clonotype has at least ten counts. The chain carries TRBV6-2 or TRBV6-3 and TRBJ2-1; 14 bases are shared with TRBD2. The CDR3 consists of 17 residues. The junction had 15 bases not matched to a gene; V was cut back by 5 bases and J by 12 bases. Per the germline V gene, CDR1 is MNHEY and CDR2 is SVGEGT. The DNA for the CDR3 is TGTGCCAGCAGTGAAGGGACTAGCGGGAGTTTGGTGGCGGGGCAGTTCTTC. As protein: CASSEGTSGSLVAGQFF.

This rearrangement joins TRBV30 to TRBJ1-1, with D possibly TRBD1 on 6 matching bases. CDR1 GTSNPN and CDR2 SVGIG come from the germline V gene (reference sequence). Trimming left V 2 bases short and J 0 bases short, with 16 bases between. The CDR3 runs to 16 residues. The CDR3 loop reads CAWSPNHRAMNTEAFF. CDR3 sequence (DNA): TGTGCCTGGAGTCCGAACCACAGGGCCATGAACACTGAAGCTTTCTTT.

This clonotype appeared a few times. Germline is not matched at one junction end, which may reflect a read error. The V gene is TRBV19, the J gene TRBJ2-7, with TRBD2 matching over 10 bases. The germline CDR1 and CDR2 sequences are LNHDA and SQIVND (reference sequence). The CDR3 length is 16 residues. DNA for the CDR3: TGTGCCAGTAGTATTTATCCTAGCGGGAGCTCCAACGAGCAGTACTTC. Its translation is CASSIYPSGSSNEQYF. The variable domain in full, completed from reference TRBV19 and TRBJ2-7, reads DGGITQSPKYLFRKEGQNVTLSCEQNLNHDAMYWYRQDPGQGLRLIYYSQIVNDFQKGDIAEGYSVSREKKESFPLTVTSAQKNPTAFYLCASSIYPSGSSNEQYFGPGTRLTVT.